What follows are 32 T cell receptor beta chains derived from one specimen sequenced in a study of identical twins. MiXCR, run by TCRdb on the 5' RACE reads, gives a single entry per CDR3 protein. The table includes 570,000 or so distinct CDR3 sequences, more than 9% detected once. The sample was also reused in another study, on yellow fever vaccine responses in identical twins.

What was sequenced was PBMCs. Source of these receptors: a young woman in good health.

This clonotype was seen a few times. CDR3 in DNA: TGTGCCAGCAGTTACCGAGGGCCTAAAGGCTACAATGAGCAGTTCTTC. This codes for CASSYRGPKGYNEQFF. The chain has TRBV6-5 and TRBJ2-1; a possible D gene is TRBD2 (5 bases). Germline V gene sequence: CDR1 MNHEY, CDR2 SVGAGI. Trimming cost V 2 bases and J 3 bases, with 14 bases left between them. CDR3 length: 16 residues.

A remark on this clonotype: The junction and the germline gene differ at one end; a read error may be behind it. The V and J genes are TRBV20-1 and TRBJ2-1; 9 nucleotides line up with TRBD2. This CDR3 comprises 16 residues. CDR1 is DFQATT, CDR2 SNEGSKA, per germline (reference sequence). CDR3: CCARGTLAGVYNEQFF. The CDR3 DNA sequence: TGCTGTGCTAGAGGGACATTAGCGGGAGTGTACAATGAGCAGTTCTTC.

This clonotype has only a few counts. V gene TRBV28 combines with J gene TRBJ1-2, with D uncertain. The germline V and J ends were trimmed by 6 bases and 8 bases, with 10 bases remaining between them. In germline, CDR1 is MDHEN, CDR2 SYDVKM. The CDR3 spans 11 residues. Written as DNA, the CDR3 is TGTGCCAGCAGGCTCGTCGGGGGCTACACCTTC. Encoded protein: CASRLVGGYTF.

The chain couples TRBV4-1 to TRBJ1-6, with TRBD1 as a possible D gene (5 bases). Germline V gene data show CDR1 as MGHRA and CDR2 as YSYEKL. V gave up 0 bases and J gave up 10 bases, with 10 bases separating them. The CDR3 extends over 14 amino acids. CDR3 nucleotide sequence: TGCGCCAGCAGCCAAGATGGAGGGGCATCACCCCTCCACTTT. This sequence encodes CASSQDGGASPLHF.

CDR3 coding DNA: TGCGCCAGCAGCCGTCTTGGTGGGCCTGGCAATGAGCAGTTCTTC. It yields the protein CASSRLGGPGNEQFF. The rearrangement uses TRBV5-1 and TRBJ2-1; D is unclear. V dropped 4 bases and J dropped 6 bases, with 17 bases sitting between them. The germline V gene has CDR1 SGHRS and CDR2 YFSETQ. This CDR3 has 15 residues.

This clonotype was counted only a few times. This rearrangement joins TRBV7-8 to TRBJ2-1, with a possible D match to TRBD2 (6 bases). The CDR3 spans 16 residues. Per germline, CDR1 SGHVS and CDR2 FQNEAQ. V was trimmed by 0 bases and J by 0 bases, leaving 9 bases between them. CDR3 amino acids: CASSLARRGSYNEQFF. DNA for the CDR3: TGTGCCAGCAGCTTAGCCAGGAGGGGCTCCTACAATGAGCAGTTCTTC.

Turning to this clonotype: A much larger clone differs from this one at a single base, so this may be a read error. Here the CDR3 reads CASSLDGGPATSYEQYF. The CDR3 nucleotides are TGTGCCAGCAGCTTAGATGGGGGGCCAGCGACTTCCTACGAGCAGTACTTC. This chain joins TRBV11-2 and TRBJ2-7, with D perhaps TRBD1 or TRBD2 (6 bases each). This CDR3 has 17 residues. V was trimmed by 0 bases and J by 1 base, leaving 16 bases between them. The germline gives CDR1 SGHAT, CDR2 FQNNGV.

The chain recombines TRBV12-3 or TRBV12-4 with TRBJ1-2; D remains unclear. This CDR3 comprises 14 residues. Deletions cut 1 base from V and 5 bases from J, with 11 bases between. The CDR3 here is CASSLGSAEYGYTF. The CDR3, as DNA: TGTGCCAGCAGTTTAGGAAGCGCGGAATATGGCTACACCTTC.

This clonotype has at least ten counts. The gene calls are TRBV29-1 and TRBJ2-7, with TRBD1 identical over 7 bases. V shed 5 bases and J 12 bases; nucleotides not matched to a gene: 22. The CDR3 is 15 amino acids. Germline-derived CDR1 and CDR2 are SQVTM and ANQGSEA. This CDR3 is CSVQTPGTESPIRYF. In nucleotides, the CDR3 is TGCAGCGTTCAAACCCCCGGGACAGAGAGCCCAATTCGGTACTTC.

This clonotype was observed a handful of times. The CDR3 loop is CASSQDRVIYEQYF. The CDR3 nucleotides read TGCGCCAGCAGCCAAGACAGGGTAATCTACGAGCAGTACTTC. This sequence joins TRBV4-3 and TRBJ2-7; tentative D call: TRBD1 (5 bases). CDR1 and CDR2 from the germline V gene are LGHNA and YSLEER. V was pared by 0 bases and J by 3 bases, with 9 bases between. The CDR3 totals 14 residues.

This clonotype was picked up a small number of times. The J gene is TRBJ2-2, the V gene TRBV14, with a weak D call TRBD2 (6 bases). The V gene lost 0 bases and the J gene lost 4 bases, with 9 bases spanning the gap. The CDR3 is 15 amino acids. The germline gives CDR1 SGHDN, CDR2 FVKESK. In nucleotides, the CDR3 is TGTGCCAGCAGCCAAGAGTGGGACTTCACCGGGGAGCTGTTTTTT. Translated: CASSQEWDFTGELFF.

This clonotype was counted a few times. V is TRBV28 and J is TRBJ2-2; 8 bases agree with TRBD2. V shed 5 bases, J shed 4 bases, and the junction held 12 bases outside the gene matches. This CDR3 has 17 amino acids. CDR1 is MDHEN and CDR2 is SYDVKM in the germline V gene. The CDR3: CASSPLGSGGPTGELFF. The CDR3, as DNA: TGTGCCAGCAGTCCACTGGGGTCGGGGGGGCCCACCGGGGAGCTGTTTTTT.

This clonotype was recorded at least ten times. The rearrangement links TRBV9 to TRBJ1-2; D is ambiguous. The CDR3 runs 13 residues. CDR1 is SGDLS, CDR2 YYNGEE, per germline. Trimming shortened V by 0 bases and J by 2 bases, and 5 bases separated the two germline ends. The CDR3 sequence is CASSVDQNYGYTF. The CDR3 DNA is TGTGCCAGCAGCGTAGATCAAAACTATGGCTACACCTTC.

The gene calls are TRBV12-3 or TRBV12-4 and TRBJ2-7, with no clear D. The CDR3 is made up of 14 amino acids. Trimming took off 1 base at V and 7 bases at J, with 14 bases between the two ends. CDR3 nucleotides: TGTGCCAGCAGTTTAGAGGGTACGGCGCGGGAGCAGTACTTC. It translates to CASSLEGTAREQYF.

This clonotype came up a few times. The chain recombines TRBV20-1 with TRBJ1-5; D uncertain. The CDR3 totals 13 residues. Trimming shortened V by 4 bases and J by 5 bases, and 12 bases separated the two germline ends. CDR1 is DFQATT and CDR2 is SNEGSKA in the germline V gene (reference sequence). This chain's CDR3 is CSATPDRYQPQHF. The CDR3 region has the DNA TGCAGTGCTACCCCGGACCGTTATCAGCCCCAGCATTTT.

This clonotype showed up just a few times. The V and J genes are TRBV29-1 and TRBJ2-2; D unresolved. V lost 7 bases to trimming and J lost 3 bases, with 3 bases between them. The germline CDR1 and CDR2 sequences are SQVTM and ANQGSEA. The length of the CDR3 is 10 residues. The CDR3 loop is CSAYTGELFF. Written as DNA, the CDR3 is TGCAGCGCCTACACCGGGGAGCTGTTTTTT.

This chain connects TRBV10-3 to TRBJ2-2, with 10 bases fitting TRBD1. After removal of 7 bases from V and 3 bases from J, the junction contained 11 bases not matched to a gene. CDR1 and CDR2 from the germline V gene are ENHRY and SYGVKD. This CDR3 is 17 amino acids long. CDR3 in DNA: TGTGCCATCACCGGACAGGGGGGGACTGGCTACACCGGGGAGCTGTTTTTT. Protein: CAITGQGGTGYTGELFF.

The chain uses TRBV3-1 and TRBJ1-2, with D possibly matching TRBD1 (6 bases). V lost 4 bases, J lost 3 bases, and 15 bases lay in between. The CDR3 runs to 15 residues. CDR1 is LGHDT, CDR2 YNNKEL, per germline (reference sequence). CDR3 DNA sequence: TGTGCCAGCAGCCCAACAGGGAGGAGTGACTATGGCTACACCTTC. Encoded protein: CASSPTGRSDYGYTF.

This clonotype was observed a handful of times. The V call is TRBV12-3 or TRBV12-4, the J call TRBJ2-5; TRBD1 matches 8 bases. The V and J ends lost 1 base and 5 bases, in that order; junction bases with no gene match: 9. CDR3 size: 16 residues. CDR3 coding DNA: TGTGCCAGCAGTTTAGTAACCCAGGGGGCAGGTGAGACCCAGTACTTC. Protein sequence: CASSLVTQGAGETQYF.

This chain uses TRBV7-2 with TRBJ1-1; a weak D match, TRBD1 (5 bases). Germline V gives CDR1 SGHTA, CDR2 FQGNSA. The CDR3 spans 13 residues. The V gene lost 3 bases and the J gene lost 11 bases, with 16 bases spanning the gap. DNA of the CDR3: TGTGCCAGCAGCTTGACCAGGGTTTCGGAGGCTTTCTTT. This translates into CASSLTRVSEAFF.

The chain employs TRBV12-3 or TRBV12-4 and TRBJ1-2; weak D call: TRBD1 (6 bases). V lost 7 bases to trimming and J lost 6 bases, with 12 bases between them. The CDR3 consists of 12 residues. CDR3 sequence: CASTTGIDGYTF. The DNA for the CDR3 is TGTGCCAGCACGACAGGCATAGATGGCTACACCTTC.

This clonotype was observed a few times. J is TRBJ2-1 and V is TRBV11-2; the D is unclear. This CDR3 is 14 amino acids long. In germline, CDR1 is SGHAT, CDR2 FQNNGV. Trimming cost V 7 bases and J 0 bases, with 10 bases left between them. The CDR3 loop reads CASNPRSSYNEQFF. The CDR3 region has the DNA TGTGCCAGCAACCCCCGAAGCTCCTACAATGAGCAGTTCTTC.

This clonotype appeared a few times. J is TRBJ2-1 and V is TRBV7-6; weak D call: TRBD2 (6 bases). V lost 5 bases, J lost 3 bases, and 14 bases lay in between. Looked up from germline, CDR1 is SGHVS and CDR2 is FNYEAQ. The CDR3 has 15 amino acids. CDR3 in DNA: TGTGCCAGCAGCCTAGGACTAACCCTCTACAATGAGCAGTTCTTC. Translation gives CASSLGLTLYNEQFF.

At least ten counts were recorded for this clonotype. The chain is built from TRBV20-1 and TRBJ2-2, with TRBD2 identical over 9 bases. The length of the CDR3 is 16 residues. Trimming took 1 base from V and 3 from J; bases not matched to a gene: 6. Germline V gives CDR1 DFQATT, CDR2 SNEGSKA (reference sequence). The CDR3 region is CSARATTSGDTGELFF. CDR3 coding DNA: TGCAGTGCTAGAGCCACGACTAGCGGAGACACCGGGGAGCTGTTTTTT.

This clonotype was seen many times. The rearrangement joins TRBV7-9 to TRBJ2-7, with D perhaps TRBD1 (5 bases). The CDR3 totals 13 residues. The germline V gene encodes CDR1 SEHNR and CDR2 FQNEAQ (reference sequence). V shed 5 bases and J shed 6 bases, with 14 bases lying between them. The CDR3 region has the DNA TGTGCCAGCAGCATCTCTCAGGGTGCCGAGCAGTACTTC. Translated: CASSISQGAEQYF.

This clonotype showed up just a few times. The CDR3 DNA is TGTGCCAGTTACGGGTCCACGAACACCGGGGAGCTGTTTTTT. The encoded protein is CASYGSTNTGELFF. This chain uses TRBV12-3 or TRBV12-4 with TRBJ2-2; D not resolved. V shed 9 bases and J shed 0 bases, with 11 bases lying between them. CDR3 length equals 14 residues.

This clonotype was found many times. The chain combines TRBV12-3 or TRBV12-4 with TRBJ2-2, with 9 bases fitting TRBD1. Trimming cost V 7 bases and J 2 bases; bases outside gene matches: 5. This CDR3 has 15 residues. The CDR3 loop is CASNPGQGNTGELFF. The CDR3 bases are TGTGCCAGCAATCCGGGACAGGGAAACACCGGGGAGCTGTTTTTT.

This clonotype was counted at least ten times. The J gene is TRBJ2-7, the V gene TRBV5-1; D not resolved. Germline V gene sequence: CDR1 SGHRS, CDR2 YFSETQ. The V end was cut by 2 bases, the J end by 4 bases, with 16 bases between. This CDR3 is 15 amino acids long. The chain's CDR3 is CASSLDSSPRYEQYF. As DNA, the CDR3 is TGCGCCAGCAGCTTAGACTCATCACCAAGATACGAGCAGTACTTC.

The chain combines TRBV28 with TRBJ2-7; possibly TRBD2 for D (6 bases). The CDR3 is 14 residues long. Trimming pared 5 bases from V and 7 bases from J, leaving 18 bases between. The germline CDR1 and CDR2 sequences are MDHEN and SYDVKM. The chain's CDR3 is CASSLTERRGEQYF. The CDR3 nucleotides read TGTGCCAGCAGTCTGACGGAGCGCCGGGGGGAGCAGTACTTC.

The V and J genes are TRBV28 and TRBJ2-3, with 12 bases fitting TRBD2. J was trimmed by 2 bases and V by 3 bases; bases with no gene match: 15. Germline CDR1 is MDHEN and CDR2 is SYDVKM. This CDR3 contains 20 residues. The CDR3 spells CASSLGAGLAGGINTDTQYF. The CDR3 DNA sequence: TGTGCCAGCAGTTTGGGTGCGGGCCTAGCGGGAGGGATAAACACAGATACGCAGTATTTT. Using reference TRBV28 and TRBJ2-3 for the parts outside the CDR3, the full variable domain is DVKVTQSSRYLVKRTGEKVFLECVQDMDHENMFWYRQDPGLGLRLIYFSYDVKMKEKGDIPEGYSVSREKKERFSLILESASTNQTSMYLCASSLGAGLAGGINTDTQYFGPGTRLTVL.

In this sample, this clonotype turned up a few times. DNA for the CDR3: TGCAGTGCTAGAACTCTGGACGGTTCTTCCACAGATACGCAGTATTTT. Amino acid sequence: CSARTLDGSSTDTQYF. V is TRBV20-1 and J is TRBJ2-3; no definite D call. CDR1 and CDR2 (germline): DFQATT, SNEGSKA (reference sequence). The CDR3 is made up of 16 amino acids. The V and J ends lost 2 bases and 2 bases respectively, with 17 bases between them.

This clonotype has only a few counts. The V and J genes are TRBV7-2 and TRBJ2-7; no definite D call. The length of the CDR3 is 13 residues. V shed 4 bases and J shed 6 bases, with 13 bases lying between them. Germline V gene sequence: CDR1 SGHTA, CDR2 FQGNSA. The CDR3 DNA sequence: TGTGCCAGCAGCTCGAACACTGGGTTCGAGCAGTACTTC. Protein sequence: CASSSNTGFEQYF. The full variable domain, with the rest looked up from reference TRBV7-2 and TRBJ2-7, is GAGVSQSPSNKVTEKGKDVELRCDPISGHTALYWYRQSLGQGLEFLIYFQGNSAPDKSGLPSDRFSAERTGGSVSTLTIQRTQQEDSAVYLCASSSNTGFEQYFGPGTRLTVT.